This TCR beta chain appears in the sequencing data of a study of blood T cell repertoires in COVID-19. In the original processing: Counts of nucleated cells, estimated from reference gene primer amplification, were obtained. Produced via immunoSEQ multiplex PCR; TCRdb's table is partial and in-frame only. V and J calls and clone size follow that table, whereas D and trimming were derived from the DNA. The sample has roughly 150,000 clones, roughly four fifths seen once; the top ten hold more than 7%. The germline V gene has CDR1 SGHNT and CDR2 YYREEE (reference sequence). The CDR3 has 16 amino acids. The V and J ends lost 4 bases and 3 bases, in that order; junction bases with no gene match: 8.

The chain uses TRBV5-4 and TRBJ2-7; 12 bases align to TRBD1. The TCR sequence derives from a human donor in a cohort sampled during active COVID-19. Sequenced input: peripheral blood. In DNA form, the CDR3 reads TGTGCCAGCAGCCGAGGGACAGGGGGCTTTCTCTACGAGCAGTACTTC. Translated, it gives CASSRGTGGFLYEQYF.